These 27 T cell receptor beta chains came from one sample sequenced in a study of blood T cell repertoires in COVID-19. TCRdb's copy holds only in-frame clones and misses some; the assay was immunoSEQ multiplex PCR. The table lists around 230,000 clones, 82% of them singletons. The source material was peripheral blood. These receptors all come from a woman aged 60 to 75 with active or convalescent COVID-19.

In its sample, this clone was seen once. The chain's CDR3 is CASSSGPGSPLHF. In DNA, the CDR3 is TGTGCCAGCAGTTCAGGGCCTGGTTCACCCCTCCACTTT. The chain carries TRBV2 and TRBJ1-6, with a possible D match to TRBD1 (5 bases). V gave up 5 bases and J gave up 9 bases, with 11 bases separating them. The CDR3 totals 13 residues. The germline V gene has CDR1 SNHLY and CDR2 FYNNEI. The full variable domain, completed using reference TRBV2 and TRBJ1-6, is EPEVTQTPSHQVTQMGQEVILRCVPISNHLYFYWYRQILGQKVEFLVSFYNNEISEKSEIFDDQFSVERPDGSNFTLKIRSTKLEDSAMYFCASSSGPGSPLHFGNGTRLTVT.

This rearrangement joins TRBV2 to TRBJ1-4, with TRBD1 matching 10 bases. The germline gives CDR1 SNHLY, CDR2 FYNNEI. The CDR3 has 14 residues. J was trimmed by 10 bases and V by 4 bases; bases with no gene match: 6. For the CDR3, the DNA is TGTGCCAGCAGTGGGGGACAGGGGAGCCCAAAACTGTTTTTT. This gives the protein CASSGGQGSPKLFF.

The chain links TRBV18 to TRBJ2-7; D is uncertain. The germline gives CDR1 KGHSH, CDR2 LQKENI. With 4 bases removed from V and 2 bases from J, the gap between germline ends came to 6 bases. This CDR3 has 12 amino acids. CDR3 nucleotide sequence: TGTGCCAGCTCACTGGAGACCTACGAGCAGTACTTC. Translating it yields CASSLETYEQYF.

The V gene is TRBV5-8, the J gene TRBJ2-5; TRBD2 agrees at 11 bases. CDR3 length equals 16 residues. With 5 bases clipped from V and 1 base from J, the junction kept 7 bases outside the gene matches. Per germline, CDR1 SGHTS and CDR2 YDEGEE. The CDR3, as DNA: TGTGCCAGCAGGGACGGGACTAGCGGTACCCAAGAGACCCAGTACTTC. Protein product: CASRDGTSGTQETQYF.

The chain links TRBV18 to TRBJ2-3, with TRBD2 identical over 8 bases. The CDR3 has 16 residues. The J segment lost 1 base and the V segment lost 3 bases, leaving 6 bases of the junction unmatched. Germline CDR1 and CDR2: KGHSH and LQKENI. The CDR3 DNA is TGTGCCAGCTCACCCCTGGGTAGCGGGGGCACAGATACGCAGTATTTT. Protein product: CASSPLGSGGTDTQYF.

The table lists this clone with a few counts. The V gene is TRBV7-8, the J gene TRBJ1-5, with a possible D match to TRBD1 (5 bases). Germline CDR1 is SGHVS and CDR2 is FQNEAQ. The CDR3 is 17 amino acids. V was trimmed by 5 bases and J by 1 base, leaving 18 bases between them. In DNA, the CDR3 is TGTGCCAGCAGCGGAGCCTCGGGGGGGAACAGCAATCAGCCCCAGCATTTT. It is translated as CASSGASGGNSNQPQHF.

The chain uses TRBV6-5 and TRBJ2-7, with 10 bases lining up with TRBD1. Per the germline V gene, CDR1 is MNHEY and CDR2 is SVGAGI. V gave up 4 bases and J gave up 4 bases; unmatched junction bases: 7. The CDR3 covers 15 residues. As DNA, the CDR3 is TGTGCCAGCAGTTGGTCCCGGGACAGGGGTTACGAGCAGTACTTC. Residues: CASSWSRDRGYEQYF.

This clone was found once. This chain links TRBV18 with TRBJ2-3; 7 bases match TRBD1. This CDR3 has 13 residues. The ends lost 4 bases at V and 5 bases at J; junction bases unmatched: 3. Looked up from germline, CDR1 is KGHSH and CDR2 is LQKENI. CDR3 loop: CASSQGAGDTQYF. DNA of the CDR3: TGTGCCAGCTCACAGGGGGCCGGAGATACGCAGTATTTT. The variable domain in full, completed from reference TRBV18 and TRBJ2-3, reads NAGVMQNPRHLVRRRGQEARLRCSPMKGHSHVYWYRQLPEEGLKFMVYLQKENIIDESGMPKERFSAEFPKEGPSILRIQQVVRGDSAAYFCASSQGAGDTQYFGPGTRLTVL.

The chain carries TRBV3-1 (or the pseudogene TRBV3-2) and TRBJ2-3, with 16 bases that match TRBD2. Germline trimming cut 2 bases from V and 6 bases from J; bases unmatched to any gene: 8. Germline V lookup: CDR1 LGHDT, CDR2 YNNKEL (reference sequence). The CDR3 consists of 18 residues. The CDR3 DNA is TGTGCCAGCAGCCAAAGCGGGACTAGCGGGGGGGCAGTGGATACGCAGTATTTT. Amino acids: CASSQSGTSGGAVDTQYF.

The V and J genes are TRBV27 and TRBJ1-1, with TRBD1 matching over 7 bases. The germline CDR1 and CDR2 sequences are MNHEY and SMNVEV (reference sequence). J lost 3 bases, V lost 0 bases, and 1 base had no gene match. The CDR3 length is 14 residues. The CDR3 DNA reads TGTGCCAGCAGTTTATCCAGGGGGGACACTGAAGCTTTCTTT. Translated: CASSLSRGDTEAFF.

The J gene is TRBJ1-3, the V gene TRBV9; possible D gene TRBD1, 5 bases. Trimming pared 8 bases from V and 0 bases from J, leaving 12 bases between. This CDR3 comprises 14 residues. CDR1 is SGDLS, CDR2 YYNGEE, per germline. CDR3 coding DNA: TGTGCCAGTACTCAGGGTTCCTCTGGAAACACCATATATTTT. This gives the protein CASTQGSSGNTIYF.

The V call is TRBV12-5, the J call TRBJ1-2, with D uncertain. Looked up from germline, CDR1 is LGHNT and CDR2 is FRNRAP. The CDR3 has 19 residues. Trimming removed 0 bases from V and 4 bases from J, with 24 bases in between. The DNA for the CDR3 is TGTGCTAGTGGTTTGGTACTTGGGCAGCAATACAAGTCCCCCTATGGCTACACCTTC. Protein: CASGLVLGQQYKSPYGYTF. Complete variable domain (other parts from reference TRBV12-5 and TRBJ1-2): DARVTQTPRHKVTEMGQEVTMRCQPILGHNTVFWYRQTMMQGLELLAYFRNRAPLDDSGMPKDRFSAEMPDATLATLKIQPSEPRDSAVYFCASGLVLGQQYKSPYGYTFGSGTRLTVV.

The CDR3 DNA reads TGTGCCAGCAGTCCAACAGTCAACTATGGCTACACCTTC. Residues: CASSPTVNYGYTF. The chain has TRBV7-3 and TRBJ1-2; D call uncertain. V was shortened by 6 bases and J by 2 bases, with 10 bases between the two germline ends. The CDR3 runs 13 residues. Looked up from germline, CDR1 is SGHTA and CDR2 is FQGTGA.

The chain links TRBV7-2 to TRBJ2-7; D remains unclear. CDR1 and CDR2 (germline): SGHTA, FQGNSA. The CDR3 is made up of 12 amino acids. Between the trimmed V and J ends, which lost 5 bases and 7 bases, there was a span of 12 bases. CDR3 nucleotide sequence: TGTGCCAGCAGCCCCAGGTCTGGAGAGCAGTACTTC. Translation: CASSPRSGEQYF. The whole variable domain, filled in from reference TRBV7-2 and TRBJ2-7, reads GAGVSQSPSNKVTEKGKDVELRCDPISGHTALYWYRQSLGQGLEFLIYFQGNSAPDKSGLPSDRFSAERTGGSVSTLTIQRTQQEDSAVYLCASSPRSGEQYFGPGTRLTVT.

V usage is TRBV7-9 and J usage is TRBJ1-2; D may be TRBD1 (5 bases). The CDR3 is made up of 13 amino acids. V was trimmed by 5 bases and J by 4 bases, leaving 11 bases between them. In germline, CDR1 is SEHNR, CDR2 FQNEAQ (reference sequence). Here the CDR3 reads CASSPSTVYGYTF. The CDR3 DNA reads TGTGCCAGCAGCCCGTCGACAGTCTATGGCTACACCTTC.

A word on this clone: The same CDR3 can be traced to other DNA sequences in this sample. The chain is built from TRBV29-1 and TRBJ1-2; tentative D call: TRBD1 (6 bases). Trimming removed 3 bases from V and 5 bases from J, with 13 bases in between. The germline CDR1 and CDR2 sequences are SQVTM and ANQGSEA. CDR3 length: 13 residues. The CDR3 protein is CSVEGRGGYGYTF. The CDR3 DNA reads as TGCAGCGTTGAGGGCAGGGGTGGATATGGCTACACCTTC.

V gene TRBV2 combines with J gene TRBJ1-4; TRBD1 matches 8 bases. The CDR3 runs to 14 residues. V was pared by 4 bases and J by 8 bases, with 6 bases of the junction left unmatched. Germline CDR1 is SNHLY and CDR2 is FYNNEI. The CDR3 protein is CASSVGTGWEKLFF. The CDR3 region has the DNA TGTGCCAGCAGTGTAGGGACAGGTTGGGAAAAACTGTTTTTT.

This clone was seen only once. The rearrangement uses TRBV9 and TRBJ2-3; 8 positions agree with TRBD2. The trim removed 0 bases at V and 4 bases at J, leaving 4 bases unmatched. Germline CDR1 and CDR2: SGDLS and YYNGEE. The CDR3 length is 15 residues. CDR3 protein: CASSVAAGAADTQYF. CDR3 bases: TGTGCCAGCAGCGTAGCAGCGGGGGCCGCAGATACGCAGTATTTT.

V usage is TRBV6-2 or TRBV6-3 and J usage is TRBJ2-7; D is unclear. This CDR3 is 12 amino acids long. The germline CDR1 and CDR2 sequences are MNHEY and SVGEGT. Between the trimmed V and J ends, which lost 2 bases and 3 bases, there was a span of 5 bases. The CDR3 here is CASSYRVYEQYF. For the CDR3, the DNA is TGTGCCAGCAGTTACCGGGTCTACGAGCAGTACTTC.

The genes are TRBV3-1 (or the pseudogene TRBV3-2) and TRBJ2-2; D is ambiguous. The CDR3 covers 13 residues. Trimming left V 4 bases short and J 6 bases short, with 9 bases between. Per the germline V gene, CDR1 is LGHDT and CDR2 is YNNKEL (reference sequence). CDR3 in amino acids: CASSPLTSGELFF. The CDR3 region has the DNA TGTGCCAGCAGCCCGTTAACATCCGGGGAGCTGTTTTTT.

The CDR3 bases are TGTGCCAGTAGTAAGACAGGGTTCGCCAAAAACATTCAGTACTTC. Translation gives CASSKTGFAKNIQYF. The chain is built from TRBV19 and TRBJ2-4; 7 bases align to TRBD1. The V gene's germline CDR1 is LNHDA and CDR2 SQIVND (reference sequence). V dropped 4 bases and J dropped 1; count of bases not matched to a gene: 4. This CDR3 comprises 15 residues.

CDR3 coding DNA: TGTGCCAGCAGCTCTAGCGGTAGCGGGGCGACCTACGAGCAGTACTTC. It codes for CASSSSGSGATYEQYF. The chain uses TRBV7-2 and TRBJ2-7; 8 bases map to TRBD2. V dropped 4 bases and J dropped 2; count of bases not matched to a gene: 10. Germline values: CDR1 SGHTA, CDR2 FQGNSA. The CDR3 length is 16 residues. The whole variable domain, filled in from reference TRBV7-2 and TRBJ2-7, reads GAGVSQSPSNKVTEKGKDVELRCDPISGHTALYWYRQSLGQGLEFLIYFQGNSAPDKSGLPSDRFSAERTGGSVSTLTIQRTQQEDSAVYLCASSSSGSGATYEQYFGPGTRLTVT.

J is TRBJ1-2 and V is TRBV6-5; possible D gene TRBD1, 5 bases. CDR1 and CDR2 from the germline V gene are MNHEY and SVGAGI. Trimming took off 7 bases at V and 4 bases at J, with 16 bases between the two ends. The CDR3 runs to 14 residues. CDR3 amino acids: CASIPTLGPYGYTF. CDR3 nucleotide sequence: TGTGCCAGCATCCCCACCCTGGGGCCCTATGGCTACACCTTC.

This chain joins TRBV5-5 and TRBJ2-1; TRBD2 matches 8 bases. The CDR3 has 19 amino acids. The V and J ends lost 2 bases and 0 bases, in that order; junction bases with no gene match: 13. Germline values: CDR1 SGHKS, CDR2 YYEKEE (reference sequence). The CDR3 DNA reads TGTGCCAGCAGCTTCCGCGCTGGACTAGCCGAGAGCTCCTACAATGAGCAGTTCTTC. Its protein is CASSFRAGLAESSYNEQFF.

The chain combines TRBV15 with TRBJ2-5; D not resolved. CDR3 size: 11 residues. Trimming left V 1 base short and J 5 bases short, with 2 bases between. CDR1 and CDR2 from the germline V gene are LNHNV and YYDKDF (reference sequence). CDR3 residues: CATSRAETQYF. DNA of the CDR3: TGTGCCACCAGCAGAGCTGAGACCCAGTACTTC.

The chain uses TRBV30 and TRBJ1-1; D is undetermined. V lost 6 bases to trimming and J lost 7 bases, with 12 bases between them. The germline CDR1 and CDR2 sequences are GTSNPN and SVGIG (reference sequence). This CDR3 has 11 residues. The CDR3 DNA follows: TGTGCCTGCATACAGCCAAATGAAGCTTTCTTT. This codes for CACIQPNEAFF.

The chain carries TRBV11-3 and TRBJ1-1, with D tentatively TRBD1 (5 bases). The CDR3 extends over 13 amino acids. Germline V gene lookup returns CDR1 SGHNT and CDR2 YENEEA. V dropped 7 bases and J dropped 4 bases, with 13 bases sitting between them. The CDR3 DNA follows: TGTGCCAGCATCCCGGGAGGGACCACTGAAGCTTTCTTT. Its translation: CASIPGGTTEAFF.